This record looks at one TCR beta chain sequence and its context. The sample originates from a study of blood T cell repertoires in COVID-19. Study-wide context: Whether acute or convalescent, the COVID-19 samples came from the United States, Italy and Spain. T cells, B-cell-depleted T cells, or PBMCs provided the cDNA or gDNA that served as material.

Original methodology: Amplification of reference gene primers provided the estimated nucleated cell counts. Profiled with immunoSEQ multiplex PCR; TCRdb holds only in-frame clones, not every one. The V and J calls and clone size are taken from that table; D and trimming were inferred from the DNA. The table has approximately 100,000 clones, 80% to 95% seen once. This clonotype originated in a man aged 55 to 69 with acute or convalescent COVID-19. Material: peripheral blood.

CDR3 in amino acids: CASSENRGTDYNSPLHF. CDR3 in DNA: TGTGCCAGCAGCGAAAACCGGGGGACTGACTATAATTCACCCCTCCACTTT. This rearrangement joins TRBV9 to TRBJ1-6; a weak D match, TRBD1 (5 bases). The germline CDR1 and CDR2 sequences are SGDLS and YYNGEE. The CDR3 consists of 17 residues. V was pared by 3 bases and J by 3 bases, with 16 bases between.